This is a list of T cell receptor beta chains from one sample in a study of regulatory T cells in long-lasting Graves disease. TCRdb recomputed calls from the multiplex PCR reads with MiXCR, one row per CDR3 protein. The table records around 250,000 distinct CDR3 sequences, around 21% of them present only once. Material: peripheral blood mononuclear cells (PBMCs), obtained at new diagnosis, from a patient treated with antithyroid drugs. These receptors came from a female donor with Graves disease. CDR3s include the opening cysteine and the closing phenylalanine or tryptophan. The D gene is left open where the match is weak. Clone size is shown for a subset of rows, as once, few, many or a class of expanded clone.

j_gene: TRBJ2-5
d_gene: TRBD2
abundance: many
v_gene: TRBV20-1
CDR3aa: CSARDLAAGVGETQYF
CDR3nt: TGCAGTGCTAGAGATCTTGCAGCGGGAGTAGGAGAGACCCAGTACTTC

j_gene: TRBJ2-7
d_gene: TRBD1
abundance: few
v_gene: TRBV10-3
CDR3aa: CAISERQGYEQYF
CDR3nt: TGTGCCATCAGTGAGCGACAGGGCTACGAGCAGTACTTC

j_gene: TRBJ1-2
d_gene: NA
abundance: many
v_gene: TRBV15
CDR3aa: CATSGLGRGGYTF
CDR3nt: TGTGCCACCAGCGGACTTGGACGGGGGGGCTACACCTTC

j_gene: TRBJ1-1
d_gene: NA
abundance: many
v_gene: TRBV6-1
CDR3aa: CASSTSLAGGPNTEAFF
CDR3nt: TGTGCCAGCAGTACATCCCTTGCTGGGGGCCCGAACACTGAAGCTTTCTTT

j_gene: TRBJ2-5
d_gene: TRBD2
abundance: many
v_gene: TRBV3-1
CDR3aa: CASSQSAGVLETQYF
CDR3nt: TGTGCCAGCAGCCAATCAGCGGGGGTATTGGAGACCCAGTACTTC

j_gene: TRBJ1-6
d_gene: NA
abundance: many
v_gene: TRBV11-2
CDR3aa: CASSLVPGSSSYNSPLHF
CDR3nt: TGTGCCAGCAGCTTAGTGCCGGGTTCAAGCTCCTATAATTCACCCCTCCACTTT

j_gene: TRBJ2-5
d_gene: TRBD2
abundance: many
v_gene: TRBV12-3/TRBV12-4
CDR3aa: CASSSLGLAIHF
CDR3nt: TGTGCCAGCAGTTCACTCGGACTAGCGATTCACTTC

j_gene: TRBJ2-1
d_gene: NA
abundance: many
v_gene: TRBV20-1
CDR3aa: CSHLSSYNEQFF
CDR3nt: TGCAGCCACCTGAGCTCCTACAATGAGCAGTTCTTC

j_gene: TRBJ2-5
d_gene: TRBD1
abundance: many
v_gene: TRBV7-9
CDR3aa: CASSHRQGETQYF
CDR3nt: TGTGCCAGCAGCCACCGACAGGGAGAGACCCAGTACTTC

j_gene: TRBJ2-2
d_gene: TRBD2
abundance: many
v_gene: TRBV20-1
CDR3aa: CSARDRSSGSPTGELFF
CDR3nt: TGCAGTGCTAGAGATCGGTCCAGCGGGAGCCCCACCGGGGAGCTGTTTTTT

j_gene: TRBJ2-1
d_gene: TRBD2
abundance: many
v_gene: TRBV7-2
CDR3aa: CASSRGTSGSKSYNEQFF
CDR3nt: TGTGCCAGCAGCCGCGGGACTAGCGGGAGTAAGTCCTACAATGAGCAGTTCTTC

j_gene: TRBJ2-7
d_gene: NA
abundance: many
v_gene: TRBV7-2
CDR3aa: CASSLVYRGSEQYF
CDR3nt: TGTGCCAGCAGCTTAGTGTATCGGGGGTCCGAGCAGTACTTC

j_gene: TRBJ1-1
d_gene: NA
abundance: many
v_gene: TRBV20-1
CDR3aa: CSARDLGLGTFEAFF
CDR3nt: TGCAGTGCTAGAGACCTGGGGCTTGGGACGTTTGAAGCTTTCTTT

j_gene: TRBJ1-2
d_gene: NA
abundance: many
v_gene: TRBV30
CDR3aa: CAWSALAQGLRYGYTF
CDR3nt: TGTGCCTGGAGTGCTCTCGCTCAGGGTCTTCGCTATGGCTACACCTTC

j_gene: TRBJ1-5
d_gene: NA
abundance: few
v_gene: TRBV19
CDR3aa: CASSIDRSARLIDQPQHF
CDR3nt: TGTGCCAGTAGTATAGATCGATCGGCCCGTCTAATCGATCAGCCCCAGCATTTT

j_gene: TRBJ1-2
d_gene: TRBD1
abundance: many
v_gene: TRBV20-1
CDR3aa: CRATGTGGADGYTF
CDR3nt: TGCAGGGCAACCGGGACAGGGGGCGCCGATGGCTACACCTTC

j_gene: TRBJ1-2
d_gene: NA
abundance: many
v_gene: TRBV7-2
CDR3aa: CASSLGSGTGYGYTF
CDR3nt: TGTGCCAGCAGCTTAGGATCGGGAACAGGCTATGGCTACACCTTC

j_gene: TRBJ2-1
d_gene: NA
abundance: many
v_gene: TRBV30
CDR3aa: CAWSPLGVVYEQFF
CDR3nt: TGTGCCTGGAGTCCACTAGGAGTAGTCTATGAGCAGTTCTTC

j_gene: TRBJ1-3
d_gene: NA
abundance: NA
v_gene: TRBV2
CDR3aa: CASSLDSPSIYF
CDR3nt: TGTGCCAGCAGCTTAGATTCCCCATCAATATATTTT

j_gene: TRBJ2-1
d_gene: TRBD2
abundance: many
v_gene: TRBV5-5
CDR3aa: CASSPSSGSVSYNEQFF
CDR3nt: TGTGCCAGCAGCCCCTCTAGCGGGAGTGTATCCTACAATGAGCAGTTCTTC

j_gene: TRBJ1-2
d_gene: TRBD1
abundance: many
v_gene: TRBV27
CDR3aa: CASSGTVCYTF
CDR3nt: TGTGCCAGCAGTGGGACAGTCTGCTACACCTTC

j_gene: TRBJ1-4
d_gene: NA
abundance: many
v_gene: TRBV9
CDR3aa: CASSVGAFPGVTGSTNEKLFF
CDR3nt: TGTGCCAGCAGCGTAGGCGCGTTCCCAGGGGTAACGGGTTCAACTAATGAAAAACTGTTTTTT

j_gene: TRBJ2-7
d_gene: TRBD1
abundance: many
v_gene: TRBV2
CDR3aa: CASSRGQAQQYF
CDR3nt: TGTGCCAGCAGTAGAGGACAGGCCCAGCAGTACTTC

j_gene: TRBJ2-1
d_gene: TRBD2
abundance: many
v_gene: TRBV6-1
CDR3aa: CASSVGTSGLQFF
CDR3nt: TGTGCCAGCAGTGTTGGGACTAGCGGGCTTCAGTTCTTC

j_gene: TRBJ1-2
d_gene: NA
abundance: NA
v_gene: TRBV5-8
CDR3aa: CASSRNRVGGYTF
CDR3nt: TGTGCCAGCAGCCGCAACCGGGTCGGTGGCTACACCTTC

j_gene: TRBJ2-5
d_gene: NA
abundance: many
v_gene: TRBV7-8
CDR3aa: CASSLGRFPGETQYF
CDR3nt: TGTGCCAGCAGCTTAGGAAGATTCCCCGGAGAGACCCAGTACTTC

j_gene: TRBJ1-1
d_gene: NA
abundance: many
v_gene: TRBV7-2
CDR3aa: CASSLAPGLNTEAFF
CDR3nt: TGTGCCAGCAGCTTGGCTCCAGGGTTGAACACTGAAGCTTTCTTT

j_gene: TRBJ2-1
d_gene: TRBD2
abundance: many
v_gene: TRBV29-1
CDR3aa: CSVEGLADSYNEQFF
CDR3nt: TGCAGCGTTGAAGGGCTAGCGGACTCCTACAATGAGCAGTTCTTC

j_gene: TRBJ2-2
d_gene: NA
abundance: many
v_gene: TRBV28
CDR3aa: CASSQLGGNTGELFF
CDR3nt: TGTGCCAGCAGTCAGCTAGGGGGGAACACCGGGGAGCTGTTTTTT

j_gene: TRBJ2-7
d_gene: NA
abundance: NA
v_gene: TRBV10-2
CDR3aa: CASRISGALQRYEQYF
CDR3nt: TGCGCCAGCAGAATTTCGGGGGCTCTCCAGAGATACGAGCAGTACTTC

j_gene: TRBJ1-3
d_gene: NA
abundance: many
v_gene: TRBV7-2
CDR3aa: CASSLAPLRTGNTIYF
CDR3nt: TGTGCCAGCAGCTTAGCCCCGCTTAGGACTGGAAACACCATATATTTT

j_gene: TRBJ2-7
d_gene: NA
abundance: many
v_gene: TRBV6-1
CDR3aa: CASKYRDRSYEQYF
CDR3nt: TGTGCCAGCAAATACAGAGATAGAAGCTACGAGCAGTACTTC

j_gene: TRBJ2-7
d_gene: TRBD1
abundance: many
v_gene: TRBV18
CDR3aa: CASSPGQGHYEQYF
CDR3nt: TGTGCCAGCTCACCAGGACAGGGTCACTACGAGCAGTACTTC

j_gene: TRBJ2-1
d_gene: TRBD2
abundance: many
v_gene: TRBV7-8
CDR3aa: CASSLVVAGTSSYNEQFF
CDR3nt: TGTGCCAGCAGCTTAGTGGTAGCCGGGACTAGCTCCTACAATGAGCAGTTCTTC

j_gene: TRBJ1-5
d_gene: NA
abundance: many
v_gene: TRBV7-9
CDR3aa: CASSLGGGNQPQHF
CDR3nt: TGTGCCAGCAGCTTAGGTGGCGGCAATCAGCCCCAGCATTTT

j_gene: TRBJ2-6
d_gene: NA
abundance: NA
v_gene: TRBV6-2/TRBV6-3
CDR3aa: CASSYSAAVGANVLTF
CDR3nt: TGTGCCAGCAGTTACTCGGCAGCGGTTGGGGCCAACGTCCTGACTTTC

j_gene: TRBJ2-5
d_gene: TRBD1
abundance: NA
v_gene: TRBV11-2
CDR3aa: CASSLGTGGAGETQYF
CDR3nt: TGTGCCAGCAGCCTGGGGACAGGGGGCGCAGGGGAGACCCAGTACTTC

j_gene: TRBJ1-6
d_gene: NA
abundance: many
v_gene: TRBV6-1
CDR3aa: CASGWVDSPLHF
CDR3nt: TGTGCCAGCGGCTGGGTTGATTCACCCCTCCACTTT

j_gene: TRBJ2-6
d_gene: NA
abundance: few
v_gene: TRBV19
CDR3aa: CASIPGTGANVLTF
CDR3nt: TGTGCCAGTATACCTGGGACCGGGGCCAACGTCCTGACTTTC

j_gene: TRBJ1-1
d_gene: TRBD1
abundance: many
v_gene: TRBV6-2/TRBV6-3
CDR3aa: CASRVPGQGFEAFF
CDR3nt: TGTGCCAGCAGAGTCCCGGGACAGGGCTTTGAAGCTTTCTTT

j_gene: TRBJ2-3
d_gene: NA
abundance: many
v_gene: TRBV6-2/TRBV6-3
CDR3aa: CASEGLRTDTQYF
CDR3nt: TGTGCCAGCGAGGGCCTCCGTACAGATACGCAGTATTTT

j_gene: TRBJ2-4
d_gene: NA
abundance: many
v_gene: TRBV28
CDR3aa: CASSSVVHERYF
CDR3nt: TGTGCCAGCAGTTCAGTGGTCCACGAGCGGTACTTC

j_gene: TRBJ2-1
d_gene: TRBD2
abundance: few
v_gene: TRBV10-3
CDR3aa: CAISEREGWNEQFF
CDR3nt: TGTGCCATCAGTGAGCGGGAGGGTTGGAATGAGCAGTTCTTC

j_gene: TRBJ1-2
d_gene: TRBD1
abundance: NA
v_gene: TRBV14
CDR3aa: CASTRGGGNYGYTF
CDR3nt: TGTGCCAGCACGAGGGGAGGGGGCAACTATGGCTACACCTTC

j_gene: TRBJ2-3
d_gene: NA
abundance: many
v_gene: TRBV7-3
CDR3aa: CASSSGGGGTDTQYF
CDR3nt: TGTGCCAGCAGCTCCGGAGGGGGGGGCACAGATACGCAGTATTTT

j_gene: TRBJ2-3
d_gene: NA
abundance: many
v_gene: TRBV27
CDR3aa: CASSMGVRNALSSTDTQYF
CDR3nt: TGTGCCAGCAGCATGGGCGTCAGGAATGCCCTCTCGAGCACAGATACGCAGTATTTT

j_gene: TRBJ2-3
d_gene: TRBD2
abundance: NA
v_gene: TRBV6-5
CDR3aa: CASSSGLGTSGDTDTQYF
CDR3nt: TGTGCCAGCAGTTCCGGACTCGGGACTAGCGGAGACACAGATACGCAGTATTTT

j_gene: TRBJ1-1
d_gene: NA
abundance: many
v_gene: TRBV6-1
CDR3aa: CASSPLDTEAFF
CDR3nt: TGTGCCAGCAGCCCGCTAGACACTGAAGCTTTCTTT

j_gene: TRBJ2-1
d_gene: NA
abundance: many
v_gene: TRBV7-3
CDR3aa: CASSLTWGNEQFF
CDR3nt: TGTGCCAGCAGCTTAACTTGGGGAAATGAGCAGTTCTTC

j_gene: TRBJ1-1
d_gene: NA
abundance: many
v_gene: TRBV11-1
CDR3aa: CASSLSSGTEAFF
CDR3nt: TGTGCCAGCAGTCTATCGAGCGGCACTGAAGCTTTCTTT